This T cell receptor (beta chain) stems from a study of naive and memory T cell subsets. Many counts were recorded for this clonotype. The germline V gene encodes CDR1 SGHRS and CDR2 YFSETQ. This CDR3 has 17 amino acids. Trimming removed 4 bases from V and 7 bases from J; junction bases left unmatched: 11. The beta constant-region primer was an equimolar mix of two oligonucleotides covering TRBC1 and TRBC2. TCRdb re-derived calls from the UMI-ligation and nested PCR reads in MiXCR, one entry per CDR3 protein. The table records some 85,000 distinct CDR3 sequences, roughly 13% of them present only once.

The sequence was obtained from a human donor in good health. Sequences were obtained from central memory CD4+ T cells from blood. The chain links TRBV5-1 to TRBJ1-4, with 12 bases identical to TRBD1. CDR3 region: CASSGTGQGALGEKLFF. The CDR3 DNA is TGCGCCAGCAGCGGAACGGGACAGGGGGCGCTTGGTGAAAAACTGTTTTTT.